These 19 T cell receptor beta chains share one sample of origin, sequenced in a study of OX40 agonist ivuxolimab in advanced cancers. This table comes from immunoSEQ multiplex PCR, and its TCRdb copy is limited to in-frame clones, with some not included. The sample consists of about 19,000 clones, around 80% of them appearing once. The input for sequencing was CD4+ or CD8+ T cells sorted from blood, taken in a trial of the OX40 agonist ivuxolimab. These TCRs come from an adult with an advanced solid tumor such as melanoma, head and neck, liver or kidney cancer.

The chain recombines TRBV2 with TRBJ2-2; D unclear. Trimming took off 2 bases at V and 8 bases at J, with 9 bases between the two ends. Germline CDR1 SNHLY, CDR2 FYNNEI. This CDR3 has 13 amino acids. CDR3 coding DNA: TGTGCCAGCAGTGAATCGCATGAAGGGGAGCTGTTTTTT. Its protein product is CASSESHEGELFF.

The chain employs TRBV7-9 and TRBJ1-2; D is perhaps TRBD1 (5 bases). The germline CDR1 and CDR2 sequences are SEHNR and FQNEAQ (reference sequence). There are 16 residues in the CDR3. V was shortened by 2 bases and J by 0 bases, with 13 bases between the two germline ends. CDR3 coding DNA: TGTGCCAGCAGCTTATGGTTACAGGCGGCTAACTATGGCTACACCTTC. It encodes CASSLWLQAANYGYTF. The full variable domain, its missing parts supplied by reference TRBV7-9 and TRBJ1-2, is DTGVSQNPRHKITKRGQNVTFRCDPISEHNRLYWYRQTLGQGPEFLTYFQNEAQLEKSRLLSDRFSAERPKGSFSTLEIQRTEQGDSAMYLCASSLWLQAANYGYTFGSGTRLTVV.

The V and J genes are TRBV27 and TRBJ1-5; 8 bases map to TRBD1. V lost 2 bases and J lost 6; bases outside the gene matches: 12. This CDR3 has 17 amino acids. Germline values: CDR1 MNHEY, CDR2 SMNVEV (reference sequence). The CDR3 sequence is CASSLTGGTGRGQPQHF. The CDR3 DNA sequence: TGTGCCAGCAGTTTAACTGGAGGGACAGGTCGGGGTCAGCCCCAGCATTTT.

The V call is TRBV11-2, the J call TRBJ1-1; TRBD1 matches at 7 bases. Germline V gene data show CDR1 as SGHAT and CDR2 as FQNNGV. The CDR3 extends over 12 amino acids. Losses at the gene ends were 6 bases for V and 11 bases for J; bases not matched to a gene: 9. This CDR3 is CASRPAGQEAFF. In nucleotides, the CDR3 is TGTGCCAGCAGGCCCGCTGGACAGGAGGCTTTCTTT.

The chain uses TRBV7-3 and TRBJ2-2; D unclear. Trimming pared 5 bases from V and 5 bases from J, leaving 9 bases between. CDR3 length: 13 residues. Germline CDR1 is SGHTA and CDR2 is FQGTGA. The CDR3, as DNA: TGTGCCAGCAGCCTCGATCTTACCGGGGAGCTGTTTTTT. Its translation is CASSLDLTGELFF. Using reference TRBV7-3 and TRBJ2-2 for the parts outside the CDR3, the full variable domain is GAGVSQTPSNKVTEKGKYVELRCDPISGHTALYWYRQSLGQGPEFLIYFQGTGAADDSGLPNDRFFAVRPEGSVSTLKIQRTERGDSAVYLCASSLDLTGELFFGEGSRLTVL.

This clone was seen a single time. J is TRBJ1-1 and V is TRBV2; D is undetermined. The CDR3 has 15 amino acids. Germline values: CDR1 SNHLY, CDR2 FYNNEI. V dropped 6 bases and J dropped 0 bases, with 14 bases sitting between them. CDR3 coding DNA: TGTGCCAGCAGGGCGGTAGCGCAGATGAACACTGAAGCTTTCTTT. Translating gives CASRAVAQMNTEAFF.

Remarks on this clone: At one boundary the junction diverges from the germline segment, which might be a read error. The CDR3 spells CGSGRGVSIDTQYF. The CDR3 bases are TGTGGGAGCGGGCGGGGGGTCAGCATAGATACGCAGTATTTT. This chain uses TRBV27 with TRBJ2-3, with 8 positions matching TRBD2. Germline values: CDR1 MNHEY, CDR2 SMNVEV (reference sequence). CDR3 length: 14 amino acids.

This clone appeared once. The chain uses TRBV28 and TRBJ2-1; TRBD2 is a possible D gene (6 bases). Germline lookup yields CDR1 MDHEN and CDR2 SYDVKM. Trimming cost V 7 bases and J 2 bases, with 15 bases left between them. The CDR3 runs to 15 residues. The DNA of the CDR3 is TGTGCCAGCATCCCTGAGGGCGGGGCCTACAATGAGCAGTTCTTC. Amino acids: CASIPEGGAYNEQFF.

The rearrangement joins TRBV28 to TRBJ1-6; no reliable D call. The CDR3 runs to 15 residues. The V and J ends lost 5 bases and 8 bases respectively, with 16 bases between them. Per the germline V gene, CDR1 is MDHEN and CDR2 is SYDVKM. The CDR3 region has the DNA TGTGCCAGCAGTACTCGGGTCCTCCTCCATTCACCCCTCCACTTT. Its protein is CASSTRVLLHSPLHF.

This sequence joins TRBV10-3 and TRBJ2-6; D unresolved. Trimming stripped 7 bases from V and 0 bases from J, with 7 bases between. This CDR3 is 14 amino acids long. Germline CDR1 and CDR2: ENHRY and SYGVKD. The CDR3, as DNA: TGTGCCATCAAAGACAACTCTGGGGCCAACGTCCTGACTTTC. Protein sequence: CAIKDNSGANVLTF.

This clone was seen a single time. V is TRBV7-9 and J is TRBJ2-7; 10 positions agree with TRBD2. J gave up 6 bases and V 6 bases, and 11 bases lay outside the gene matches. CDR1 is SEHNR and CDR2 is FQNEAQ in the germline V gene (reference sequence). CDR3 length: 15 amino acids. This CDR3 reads CASRTSSGGAGEQYF. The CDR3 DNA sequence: TGTGCCAGCAGGACCTCAAGCGGGGGGGCTGGCGAGCAGTACTTC. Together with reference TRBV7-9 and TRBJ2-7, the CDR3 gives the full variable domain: DTGVSQNPRHKITKRGQNVTFRCDPISEHNRLYWYRQTLGQGPEFLTYFQNEAQLEKSRLLSDRFSAERPKGSFSTLEIQRTEQGDSAMYLCASRTSSGGAGEQYFGPGTRLTVT.

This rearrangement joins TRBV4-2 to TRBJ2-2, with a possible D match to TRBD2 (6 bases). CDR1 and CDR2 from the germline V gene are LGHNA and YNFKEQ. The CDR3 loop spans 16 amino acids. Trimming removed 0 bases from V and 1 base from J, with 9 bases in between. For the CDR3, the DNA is TGTGCCAGCAGCCAAGATCACGGGGGGAACACCGGGGAGCTGTTTTTT. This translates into CASSQDHGGNTGELFF.

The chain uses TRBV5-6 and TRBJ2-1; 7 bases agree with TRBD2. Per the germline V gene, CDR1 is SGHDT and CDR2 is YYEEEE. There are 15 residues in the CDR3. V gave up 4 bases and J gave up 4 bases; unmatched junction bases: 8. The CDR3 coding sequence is TGTGCCAGCAGCCACTACCGGGGGGAATACAATGAGCAGTTCTTC. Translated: CASSHYRGEYNEQFF. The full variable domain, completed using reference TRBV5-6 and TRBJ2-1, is DAGVTQSPTHLIKTRGQQVTLRCSPKSGHDTVSWYQQALGQGPQFIFQYYEEEERQRGNFPDRFSGHQFPNYSSELNVNALLLGDSALYLCASSHYRGEYNEQFFGPGTRLTVL.

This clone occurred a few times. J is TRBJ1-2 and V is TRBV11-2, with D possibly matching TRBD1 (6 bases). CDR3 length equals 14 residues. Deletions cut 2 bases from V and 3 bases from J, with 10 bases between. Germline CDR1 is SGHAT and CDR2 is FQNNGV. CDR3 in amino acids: CASSLWDMHYGYTF. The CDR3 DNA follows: TGTGCCAGCAGCTTATGGGACATGCACTATGGCTACACCTTC.

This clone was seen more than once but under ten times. DNA of the CDR3: TGTGCCAGCAGCGTTAGCGGGGGCCCCCTTGGAGAGACCCAGTACTTC. This codes for CASSVSGGPLGETQYF. The gene calls are TRBV9 and TRBJ2-5; 9 nucleotides line up with TRBD2. V trimming: 2 bases; J trimming: 4 bases; junction bases outside the gene matches: 9. The CDR3 is 16 residues long. The V gene's germline CDR1 is SGDLS and CDR2 YYNGEE.

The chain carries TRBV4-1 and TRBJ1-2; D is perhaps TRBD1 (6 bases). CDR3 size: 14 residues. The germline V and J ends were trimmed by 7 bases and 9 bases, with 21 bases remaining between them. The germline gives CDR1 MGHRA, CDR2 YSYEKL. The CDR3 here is CASTPVRGDWSYTF. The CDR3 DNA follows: TGCGCCAGCACCCCCGTTAGGGGGGATTGGAGCTACACCTTC.

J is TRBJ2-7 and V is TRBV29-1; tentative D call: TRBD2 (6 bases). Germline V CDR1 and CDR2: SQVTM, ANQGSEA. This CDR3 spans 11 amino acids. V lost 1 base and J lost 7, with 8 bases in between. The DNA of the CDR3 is TGCAGCGTTGAAGGAGGGAGGGAGCAGTACTTC. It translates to CSVEGGREQYF.

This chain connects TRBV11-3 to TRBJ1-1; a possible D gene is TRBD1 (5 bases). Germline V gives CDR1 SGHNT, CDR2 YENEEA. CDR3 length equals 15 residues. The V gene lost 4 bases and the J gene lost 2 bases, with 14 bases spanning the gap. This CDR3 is CASSSSLTDNTEAFF. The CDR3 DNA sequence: TGTGCCAGCAGCTCATCCTTGACAGATAACACTGAAGCTTTCTTT.

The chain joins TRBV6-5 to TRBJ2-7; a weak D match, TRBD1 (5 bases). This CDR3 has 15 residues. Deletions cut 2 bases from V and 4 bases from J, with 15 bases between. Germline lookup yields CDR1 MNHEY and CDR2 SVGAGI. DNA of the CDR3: TGTGCCAGCAGTTACGTGCGGCAGGGCTTATACGAGCAGTACTTC. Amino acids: CASSYVRQGLYEQYF.